This TCR beta chain was profiled in a study of blood T cell repertoires in COVID-19. For the study at large: The United States, Italy and Spain were the sources of the acute and convalescent COVID-19 samples. T cells, B-cell-depleted T cells, or PBMCs supplied cDNA or gDNA.

In assigning cohorts, the study relied on participant-reported clinical history. Original analysis: Scientists estimated how many nucleated cells there were by amplifying reference gene primers. Method: immunoSEQ multiplex PCR; TCRdb's copy keeps in-frame clones and lacks some. D and trimming come from the DNA, and the V and J calls and clone size come from that table. The sample shows roughly 200,000 clones, roughly nine tenths of them seen only once. The CDR3 is made up of 18 amino acids. The V gene's germline CDR1 is ENHRY and CDR2 SYGVKD. V dropped 8 bases and J dropped 6; count of bases not matched to a gene: 17.

The rearrangement links TRBV10-3 to TRBJ2-2; 11 nucleotides agree with TRBD1. Sequencing was done on a sample of PBMCs or T cells enriched from blood (not recorded which). This clonotype was sampled from a woman in her 30s with acute COVID-19. The CDR3 DNA is TGTGCCATCGGAAACCGGGACAGGGGGAATTTATTAGCCGGGGAGCTGTTTTTT. Amino acid sequence: CAIGNRDRGNLLAGELFF.